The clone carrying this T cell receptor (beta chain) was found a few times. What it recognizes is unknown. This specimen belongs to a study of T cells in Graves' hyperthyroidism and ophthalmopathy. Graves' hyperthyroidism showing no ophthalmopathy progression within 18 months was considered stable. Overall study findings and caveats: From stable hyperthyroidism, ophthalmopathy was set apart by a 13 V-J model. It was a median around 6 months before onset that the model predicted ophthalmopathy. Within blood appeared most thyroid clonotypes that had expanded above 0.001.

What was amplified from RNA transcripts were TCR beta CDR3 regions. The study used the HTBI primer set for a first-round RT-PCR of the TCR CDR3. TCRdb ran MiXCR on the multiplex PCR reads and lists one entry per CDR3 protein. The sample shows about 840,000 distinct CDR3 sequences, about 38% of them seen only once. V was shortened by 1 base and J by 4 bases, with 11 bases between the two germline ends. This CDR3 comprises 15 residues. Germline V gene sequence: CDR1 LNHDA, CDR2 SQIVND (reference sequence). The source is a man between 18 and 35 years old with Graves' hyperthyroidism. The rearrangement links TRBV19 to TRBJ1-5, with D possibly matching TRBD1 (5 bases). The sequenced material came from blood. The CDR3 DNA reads TGTGCCAGTAGTATAGGTGGAAGGGGAAATCAGCCCCAGCATTTT. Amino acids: CASSIGGRGNQPQHF.